A single T cell receptor (beta chain) is shown here with its context. This specimen belongs to a study of blood T cell repertoires in COVID-19. Study as a whole: Donors in the United States, Italy and Spain gave samples during acute or convalescent COVID-19.

Germline loops: CDR1 SEHNR, CDR2 FQNEAQ (reference sequence). The CDR3 is made up of 13 amino acids. Trimming pared 5 bases from V and 5 bases from J, leaving 12 bases between. Repertoires were generated with immunoSEQ multiplex PCR, while TCRdb's copy carries only in-frame clones and drops some. The table has about 180,000 clones, 88% seen once. The chain carries TRBV7-9 and TRBJ1-2; D unresolved. This TCR was sampled from a woman aged 25-40 years with acute or convalescent COVID-19. The sample was peripheral blood. The CDR3 DNA reads as TGTGCCAGCAGCCCCCCTTCACGGTATGGCTACACCTTC. It encodes CASSPPSRYGYTF.